The present T cell receptor (beta chain) was sequenced within a study of Graves' ophthalmopathy and Graves' hyperthyroidism. Across the whole study: Peripheral blood (taken before any treatment) was collected at initial diagnosis. Regarding the study as a whole: The majority of expanded thyroid clonotypes above 0.001 frequency also occurred in blood.

Each donor who had ophthalmopathy showed moderate-to-severe activity, a CAS of ≥3, a NOSPECS of ≥4, and a duration under 3 months. It was on clinical symptoms, serum thyroxine, TRAb, thyroid ultrasound and orbital computed tomography that diagnosis relied. This clonotype was counted only a few times. Its antigen remains unknown. For repertoire sequencing, the TCR beta CDR3 regions were amplified from RNA transcripts. First-round RT-PCR used HTBI primers; second-round multiplex PCR followed. Each CDR3 protein gets one entry after TCRdb re-called the multiplex PCR reads with MiXCR. The sample consists of 200,000 to 250,000 distinct CDR3 sequences, 25% to 30% of them appearing once. CDR3 length: 12 residues. V shed 6 bases and J shed 7 bases, with 7 bases lying between them.

This receptor was obtained from a man between 50 and 59 years old with Graves' ophthalmopathy. The J gene is TRBJ1-6, the V gene TRBV12-3 or TRBV12-4, with D possibly matching TRBD1 (5 bases). Input material: peripheral blood. This CDR3 reads CASRRQNSPLHF. CDR3 nucleotide sequence: TGTGCCAGCAGACGACAGAATTCACCCCTCCACTTT.